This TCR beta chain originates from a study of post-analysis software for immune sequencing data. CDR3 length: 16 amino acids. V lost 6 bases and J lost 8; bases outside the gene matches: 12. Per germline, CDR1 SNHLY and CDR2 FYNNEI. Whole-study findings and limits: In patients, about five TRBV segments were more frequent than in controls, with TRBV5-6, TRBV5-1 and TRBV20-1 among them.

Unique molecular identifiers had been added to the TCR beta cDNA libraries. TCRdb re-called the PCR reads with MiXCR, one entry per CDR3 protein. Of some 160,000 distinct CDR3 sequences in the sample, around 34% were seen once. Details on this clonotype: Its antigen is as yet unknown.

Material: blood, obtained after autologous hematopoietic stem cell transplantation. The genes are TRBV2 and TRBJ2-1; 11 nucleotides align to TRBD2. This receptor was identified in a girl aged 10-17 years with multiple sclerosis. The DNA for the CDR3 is TGTGCCAGCAGGTCCGTTAGCGGGAGGGCCGGGGATGAGCAGTTCTTC. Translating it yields CASRSVSGRAGDEQFF.